These 6 T cell receptor beta chains were all obtained from the same sample, sequenced in a study of blood T cell repertoires in COVID-19. Sequenced by immunoSEQ multiplex PCR; TCRdb stores in-frame clones only, minus some. Of 200,000 to 300,000 clones listed, more than 70% are singletons. The sample consisted of PBMCs or T cells enriched from blood (not recorded which). All receptors come from a woman in her forties or fifties who had recovered from COVID-19.

As to this clone: The junction does not match germline at one end; this may be a read error. The gene calls are TRBV15 and TRBJ1-2; 7 bases match TRBD1. Germline CDR1 reads LNHNV; CDR2 reads YYDKDF (reference sequence). The CDR3 contains 14 residues. CDR3 in DNA: TGTGCCACCAGCCCCGATATGCGTGGACAGGAAAACCGCTTC. Its translation is CATSPDMRGQENRF.

This clone was recorded once. The chain joins TRBV19 to TRBJ1-1, with 7 bases aligning to TRBD1. Germline CDR1 LNHDA, CDR2 SQIVND (reference sequence). This CDR3 has 13 residues. V trimming: 10 bases; J trimming: 3 bases; junction bases outside the gene matches: 8. The CDR3: CAISPGQHTEAFF. As DNA, the CDR3 is TGTGCCATAAGCCCGGGACAGCACACTGAAGCTTTCTTT.

This clone was seen once. This chain joins TRBV28 and TRBJ1-1; D is perhaps TRBD1 (6 bases). The CDR3 runs 18 residues. V lost 7 bases and J lost 1, with 25 bases in between. Germline CDR1 MDHEN, CDR2 SYDVKM. In DNA, the CDR3 is TGTGCCAGCATCCTTCAGTGGGGGCCCAGAACGAAGAACACTGAAGCTTTCTTT. As protein: CASILQWGPRTKNTEAFF.

With regard to this clone: An end of the junction differs from the germline gene, which may be a read error. The chain uses TRBV7-2 and TRBJ2-7; TRBD1 is a possible D gene (6 bases). This CDR3 has 17 amino acids. From germline, CDR1 is SGHTA and CDR2 FQGNSA. The CDR3 bases are TGTGCCAGCAGCTTAGACCTGCCGAGGCAGGGGTCCTTCGAGCAGTACTTC. Translated, it gives CASSLDLPRQGSFEQYF.

This chain joins TRBV7-2 and TRBJ2-1; a weak D match, TRBD2 (6 bases). The V gene lost 6 bases and the J gene lost 0 bases, with 12 bases spanning the gap. The CDR3 is 15 residues long. Germline V CDR1 and CDR2: SGHTA, FQGNSA. The CDR3 here is CASRPGLSSYNEQFF. The CDR3 nucleotides read TGTGCCAGCAGGCCGGGACTGAGCTCCTACAATGAGCAGTTCTTC.

J is TRBJ2-5 and V is TRBV7-9, with 8 bases that match TRBD2. In germline, CDR1 is SEHNR, CDR2 FQNEAQ (reference sequence). Trimming removed 2 bases from V and 2 bases from J; junction bases left unmatched: 10. CDR3 length equals 17 residues. Here the CDR3 reads CASSLHLSGRLQETQYF. DNA of the CDR3: TGTGCCAGCAGCTTACATTTGAGCGGGAGACTTCAAGAGACCCAGTACTTC.